These 23 T cell receptor beta chains originate from one sample sequenced in a study of T-cell reconstitution after alpha-beta-depleted transplantation in children. Library preparation (for TCRbeta) was performed with unique molecular identifiers. TCRdb recomputed calls from the PCR reads with MiXCR, one row per CDR3 protein. This table holds 300,000 or so distinct CDR3 sequences, about 10% found once. The sequenced sample was PBMCs from the stem cell graft donor, obtained from the stem cell graft. These receptors all come from a human donor who donated a stem cell graft to a child with SCID.

This clonotype occurred many times. Written as DNA, the CDR3 is TGTGCCAGTAGTTTCCGACAGACCTACGAGCAGTACTTC. Its translation is CASSFRQTYEQYF. This chain uses TRBV19 with TRBJ2-7; D possibly corresponds to TRBD1 (5 bases). V was clipped by 5 bases and J by 2 bases, with 10 bases between them. This CDR3 has 13 residues. From germline, CDR1 is LNHDA and CDR2 SQIVND (reference sequence). Full variable domain (outside the CDR3, taken from reference TRBV19 and TRBJ2-7): DGGITQSPKYLFRKEGQNVTLSCEQNLNHDAMYWYRQDPGQGLRLIYYSQIVNDFQKGDIAEGYSVSREKKESFPLTVTSAQKNPTAFYLCASSFRQTYEQYFGPGTRLTVT.

This clonotype was seen only a few times. The chain joins TRBV6-1 to TRBJ1-5; TRBD1 might be the D (5 bases). Germline V gene data show CDR1 as MNHNS and CDR2 as SASEGT. V dropped 7 bases and J dropped 4 bases, with 11 bases sitting between them. This CDR3 has 13 amino acids. The CDR3 spells CASTSGQNQPQHF. The CDR3 nucleotides are TGTGCCAGCACCTCGGGGCAGAATCAGCCCCAGCATTTT.

The V call is TRBV9, the J call TRBJ2-2; D might be TRBD2 (5 bases). The CDR3 extends over 16 amino acids. V was cut by 1 base and J by 0 bases, with 10 bases left in between. Germline assignment: CDR1 SGDLS and CDR2 YYNGEE. CDR3 loop: CASSVFGETNTGELFF. The CDR3 nucleotides read TGTGCCAGCAGCGTATTCGGGGAAACGAACACCGGGGAGCTGTTTTTT.

This clonotype was counted a few times. V and J are TRBV29-1 and TRBJ1-2, with a possible D match to TRBD1 (5 bases). Germline-derived CDR1 and CDR2 are SQVTM and ANQGSEA. V was cut by 3 bases and J by 6 bases, with 14 bases left in between. This CDR3 has 13 residues. The CDR3 here is CSVDIRGVDGYTF. CDR3 nucleotide sequence: TGCAGCGTTGACATCCGGGGGGTGGATGGCTACACCTTC.

V and J are TRBV2 and TRBJ2-2; possibly TRBD1 or TRBD2 for D (6 bases each). V lost 6 bases, J lost 8 bases, and 19 bases lay in between. CDR3 length: 15 residues. Germline assignment: CDR1 SNHLY and CDR2 FYNNEI. The CDR3 sequence: CASRTSRAGQGELFF. CDR3 bases: TGTGCCAGCAGAACCTCCCGGGCGGGACAAGGGGAGCTGTTTTTT.

This clonotype was detected many times. J is TRBJ2-7 and V is TRBV10-3, with D perhaps matching TRBD1 or TRBD2 (6 bases each). The V gene's germline CDR1 is ENHRY and CDR2 SYGVKD. Between the trimmed V and J ends, which lost 3 bases and 5 bases, there was a span of 8 bases. This CDR3 has 12 residues. DNA for the CDR3: TGTGCCATCAGTGATAGGGGGGACGAGCAGTACTTC. This gives the protein CAISDRGDEQYF.

This clonotype was counted many times. The rearrangement joins TRBV10-3 to TRBJ2-7; D unresolved. Per the germline V gene, CDR1 is ENHRY and CDR2 is SYGVKD. CDR3 length: 15 amino acids. The V gene lost 0 bases and the J gene lost 4 bases, with 13 bases spanning the gap. The CDR3 region has the DNA TGTGCCATCAGTGAGTCATTAGGAGCTGGATACGAGCAGTACTTC. The encoded protein is CAISESLGAGYEQYF.

This clonotype was counted only a few times. The chain recombines TRBV5-1 with TRBJ2-1, with TRBD1 matching 8 bases. This CDR3 contains 16 residues. The trim removed 1 base at V and 7 bases at J, leaving 10 bases unmatched. The germline V gene has CDR1 SGHRS and CDR2 YFSETQ. CDR3 coding DNA: TGCGCCAGCAGCTTGTCCCCGCCAGGGGGCGGGAATGAGCAGTTCTTC. This translates into CASSLSPPGGGNEQFF.

The CDR3 DNA follows: TGTGCCAGCAGCTTAAGGCTCGAGGTCCGTGAGCAGTTCTTC. Translated: CASSLRLEVREQFF. This chain links TRBV11-1 with TRBJ2-1; D is uncertain. The CDR3 consists of 14 residues. Germline CDR1 is SGHAT and CDR2 is FQDESV (reference sequence). The V end was cut by 2 bases, the J end by 9 bases, with 14 bases between.

This clonotype was detected many times. This chain uses TRBV2 with TRBJ1-5; 7 bases agree with TRBD1. After removal of 6 bases from V and 3 bases from J, the junction contained 5 bases not matched to a gene. This CDR3 is 14 amino acids long. From germline, CDR1 is SNHLY and CDR2 FYNNEI. CDR3 sequence (DNA): TGTGCCAGCAGCTTCGGGACAGCCAATCAGCCCCAGCATTTT. This encodes CASSFGTANQPQHF.

The V gene is TRBV7-9, the J gene TRBJ2-5; 8 nucleotides match TRBD1. J gave up 1 base and V 6 bases, and 7 bases lay outside the gene matches. Per germline, CDR1 SEHNR and CDR2 FQNEAQ (reference sequence). This CDR3 is 15 amino acids long. The CDR3 nucleotides are TGTGCCAGCAGGGTTTGGACAGGGCGCCAAGAGACCCAGTACTTC. Protein: CASRVWTGRQETQYF.

This clonotype was observed a few times. This chain links TRBV6-5 with TRBJ1-4; perhaps TRBD1 as D (5 bases). The V end was cut by 0 bases, the J end by 0 bases, with 8 bases between. The CDR3 is made up of 16 amino acids. CDR1 MNHEY and CDR2 SVGAGI come from the germline V gene. CDR3 in amino acids: CASSYSGGSTNEKLFF. In DNA form, the CDR3 reads TGTGCCAGCAGTTACTCGGGGGGGTCAACTAATGAAAAACTGTTTTTT.

This clonotype came up a few times. This chain connects TRBV29-1 to TRBJ2-7, with 9 bases fitting TRBD2. This CDR3 is 15 amino acids long. Germline loops: CDR1 SQVTM, CDR2 ANQGSEA. Germline trimming cut 1 base from V and 4 bases from J; bases unmatched to any gene: 8. As DNA, the CDR3 is TGCAGCGTTGAAGTCTTGGCGGGGGGGTTATACGAGCAGTACTTC. Encoded protein: CSVEVLAGGLYEQYF.

The CDR3 nucleotides are TGTGCCAGCAGTTACGGGGACACTAGGAGTTCACCCCTCCACTTT. It specifies CASSYGDTRSSPLHF. J is TRBJ1-6 and V is TRBV6-5, with D possibly matching TRBD1 (6 bases). This CDR3 is built from 15 residues. Germline CDR1 and CDR2: MNHEY and SVGAGI. V was pared by 2 bases and J by 9 bases, with 14 bases between.

This clonotype was recorded many times. V is TRBV6-1 and J is TRBJ2-6; TRBD1 aligns across 9 bases. CDR3 size: 17 residues. Trimming at V came to 5 bases and at J to 1 base, leaving 6 bases not matched to a gene. Germline V gives CDR1 MNHNS, CDR2 SASEGT. The CDR3, as DNA: TGTGCCAGCAGTCCCGGGACAGGGAGATCTGGGGCCAACGTCCTGACTTTC. Protein product: CASSPGTGRSGANVLTF.

This chain connects TRBV10-2 to TRBJ1-6; 7 bases agree with TRBD1. The CDR3 sequence is 12 residues long. From germline, CDR1 is WSHSY and CDR2 SAAADI. The J segment lost 7 bases and the V segment lost 8 bases, leaving 2 bases of the junction unmatched. In DNA, the CDR3 is TGCGCCAGCGGGACAGCCAATTCACCCCTCCACTTT. This codes for CASGTANSPLHF.

The V and J genes are TRBV20-1 and TRBJ1-6; D uncertain. Germline values: CDR1 DFQATT, CDR2 SNEGSKA (reference sequence). This CDR3 is built from 14 residues. Trimming pared 3 bases from V and 2 bases from J, leaving 8 bases between. The CDR3 here is CSASPGTYNSPLHF. In nucleotides, the CDR3 is TGCAGTGCTAGCCCGGGAACCTATAATTCACCCCTCCACTTT.

This clonotype was detected many times. V and J are TRBV12-3 or TRBV12-4 and TRBJ2-1; TRBD1 aligns across 7 bases. The length of the CDR3 is 11 residues. V trimming: 7 bases; J trimming: 10 bases; junction bases outside the gene matches: 4. The chain's CDR3 is CASIGTAEQFF. CDR3 sequence (DNA): TGTGCCAGCATCGGGACAGCCGAGCAGTTCTTC.

This clonotype was found many times. One end of the junction is discordant with germline, which a read error may explain. The chain is built from TRBV5-1 and TRBJ1-4; 8 nucleotides match TRBD1. The CDR3 totals 14 residues. Germline CDR1 SGHRS, CDR2 YFSETQ. Here the CDR3 reads CASSLGQGGEKLFF. As DNA, the CDR3 is TGTGCCAGCAGCCTCGGACAGGGAGGCGAAAAACTGTTTTTT.

This clonotype has at least ten counts. V usage is TRBV12-3 or TRBV12-4 and J usage is TRBJ2-7; D perhaps matches TRBD2 (5 bases). The CDR3 sequence is 12 residues long. Trimming stripped 3 bases from V and 2 bases from J, with 5 bases between. For the CDR3, the DNA is TGTGCCAGCAGTTTGAGGGCCTACGAGCAGTACTTC. Residues: CASSLRAYEQYF.

V and J are TRBV19 and TRBJ2-6, with D perhaps TRBD1 (6 bases). CDR1 is LNHDA, CDR2 SQIVND, per germline (reference sequence). The ends were cut back, 3 bases at V and 1 base at J, with 10 bases in the middle. CDR3 size: 16 residues. The CDR3 sequence: CASSMGQPSGANVLTF. The CDR3 DNA reads TGTGCCAGTAGTATGGGACAACCATCTGGGGCCAACGTCCTGACTTTC.

J is TRBJ1-4 and V is TRBV12-3 or TRBV12-4; D ambiguous. Trimming took 3 bases from V and 8 from J, leaving 7 bases between them. The CDR3 has 12 residues. CDR3 amino acids: CASSFLGEKLFF. For the CDR3, the DNA is TGTGCCAGCAGTTTTCTGGGAGAAAAACTGTTTTTT.

This clonotype was recorded at least ten times. The chain has TRBV5-1 and TRBJ2-7; D possibly matches TRBD1 or TRBD2 (5 bases each). Per the germline V gene, CDR1 is SGHRS and CDR2 is YFSETQ. The CDR3 contains 14 residues. V gave up 4 bases and J gave up 7 bases, with 18 bases separating them. CDR3 nucleotides: TGCGCCAGCAGCCTCCGGGACCCCGCATGGGAGCAGTACTTC. Translation: CASSLRDPAWEQYF.